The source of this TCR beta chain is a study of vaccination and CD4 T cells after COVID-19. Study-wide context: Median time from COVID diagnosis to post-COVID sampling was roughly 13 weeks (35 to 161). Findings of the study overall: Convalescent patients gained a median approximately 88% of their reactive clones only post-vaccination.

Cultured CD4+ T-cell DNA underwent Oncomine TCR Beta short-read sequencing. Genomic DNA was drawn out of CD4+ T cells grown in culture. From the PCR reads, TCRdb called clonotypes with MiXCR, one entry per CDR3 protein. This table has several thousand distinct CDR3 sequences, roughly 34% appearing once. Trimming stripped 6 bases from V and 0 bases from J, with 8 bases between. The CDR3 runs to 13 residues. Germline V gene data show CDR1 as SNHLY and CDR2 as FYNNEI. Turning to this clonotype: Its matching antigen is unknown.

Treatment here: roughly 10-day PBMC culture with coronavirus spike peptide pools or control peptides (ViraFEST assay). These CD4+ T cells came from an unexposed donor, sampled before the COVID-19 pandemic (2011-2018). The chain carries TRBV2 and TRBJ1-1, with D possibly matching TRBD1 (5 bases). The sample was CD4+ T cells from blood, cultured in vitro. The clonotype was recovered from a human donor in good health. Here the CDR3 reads CASSGHLNTEAFF. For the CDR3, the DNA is TGTGCCAGCAGCGGACACTTGAACACTGAAGCTTTCTTT.